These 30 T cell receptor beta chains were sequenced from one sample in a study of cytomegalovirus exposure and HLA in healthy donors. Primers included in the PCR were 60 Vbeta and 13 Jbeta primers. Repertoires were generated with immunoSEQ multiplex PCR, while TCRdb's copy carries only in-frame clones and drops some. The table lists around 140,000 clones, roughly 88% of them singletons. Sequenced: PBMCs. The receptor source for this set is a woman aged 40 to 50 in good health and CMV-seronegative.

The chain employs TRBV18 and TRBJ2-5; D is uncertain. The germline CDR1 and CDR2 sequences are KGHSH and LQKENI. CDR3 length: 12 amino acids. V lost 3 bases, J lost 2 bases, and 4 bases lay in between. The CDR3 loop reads CASSPQQETQYF. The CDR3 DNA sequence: TGTGCCAGCTCACCCCAGCAAGAGACCCAGTACTTC.

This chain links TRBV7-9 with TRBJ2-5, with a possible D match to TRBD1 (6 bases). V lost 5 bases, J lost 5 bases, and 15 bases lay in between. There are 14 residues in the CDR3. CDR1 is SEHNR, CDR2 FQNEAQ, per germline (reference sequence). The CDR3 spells CASSALTGTETQYF. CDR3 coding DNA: TGTGCCAGCAGCGCCCTAACAGGGACGGAGACCCAGTACTTC.

CDR3: CASRRMASGFFTDTQYF. DNA for the CDR3: TGTGCCAGCAGGCGGATGGCTAGCGGGTTTTTCACAGATACGCAGTATTTT. The V gene is TRBV11-2, the J gene TRBJ2-3; 8 positions agree with TRBD2. The CDR3 runs 17 residues. In germline, CDR1 is SGHAT, CDR2 FQNNGV. Trimming removed 6 bases from V and 2 bases from J; junction bases left unmatched: 13.

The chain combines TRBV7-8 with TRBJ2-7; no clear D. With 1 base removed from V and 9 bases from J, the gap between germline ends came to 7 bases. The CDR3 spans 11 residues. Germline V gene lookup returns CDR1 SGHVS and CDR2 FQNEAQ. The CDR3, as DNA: TGTGCCAGCAGCTTAGTCGGGTGGCAGTACTTC. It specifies CASSLVGWQYF.

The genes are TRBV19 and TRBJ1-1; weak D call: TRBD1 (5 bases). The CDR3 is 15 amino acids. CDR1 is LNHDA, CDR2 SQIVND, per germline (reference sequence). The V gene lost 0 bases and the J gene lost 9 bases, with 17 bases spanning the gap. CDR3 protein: CASSIEGLHQGKAFF. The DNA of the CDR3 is TGTGCCAGTAGTATAGAGGGGCTCCACCAGGGTAAAGCTTTCTTT. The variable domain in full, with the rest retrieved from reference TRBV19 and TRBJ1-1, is DGGITQSPKYLFRKEGQNVTLSCEQNLNHDAMYWYRQDPGQGLRLIYYSQIVNDFQKGDIAEGYSVSREKKESFPLTVTSAQKNPTAFYLCASSIEGLHQGKAFFGQGTRLTVV.

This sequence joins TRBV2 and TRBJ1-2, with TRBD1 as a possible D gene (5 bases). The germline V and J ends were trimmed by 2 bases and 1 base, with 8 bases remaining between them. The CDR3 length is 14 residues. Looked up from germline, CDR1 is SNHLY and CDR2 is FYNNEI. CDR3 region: CASSEWGLNYGYTF. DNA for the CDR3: TGTGCCAGCAGTGAATGGGGCCTTAACTATGGCTACACCTTC.

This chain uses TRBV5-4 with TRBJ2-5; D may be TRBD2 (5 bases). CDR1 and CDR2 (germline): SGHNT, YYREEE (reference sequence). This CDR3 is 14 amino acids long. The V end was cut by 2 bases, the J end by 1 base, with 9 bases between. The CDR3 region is CASSFNRGQETQYF. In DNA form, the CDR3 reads TGTGCCAGCAGCTTCAACCGGGGCCAAGAGACCCAGTACTTC.

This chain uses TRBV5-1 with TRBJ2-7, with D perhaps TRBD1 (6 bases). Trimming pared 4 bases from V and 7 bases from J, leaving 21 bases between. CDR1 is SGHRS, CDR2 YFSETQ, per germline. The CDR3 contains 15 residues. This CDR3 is CASSLISGALGEQYF. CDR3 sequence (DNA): TGCGCCAGCAGCCTGATATCAGGGGCACTGGGGGAGCAGTACTTC. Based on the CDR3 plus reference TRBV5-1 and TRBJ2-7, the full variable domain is KAGVTQTPRYLIKTRGQQVTLSCSPISGHRSVSWYQQTPGQGLQFLFEYFSETQRNKGNFPGRFSGRQFSNSRSEMNVSTLELGDSALYLCASSLISGALGEQYFGPGTRLTVT.

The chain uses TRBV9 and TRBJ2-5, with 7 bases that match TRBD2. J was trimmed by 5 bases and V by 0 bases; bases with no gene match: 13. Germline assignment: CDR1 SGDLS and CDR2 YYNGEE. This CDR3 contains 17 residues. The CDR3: CASSVDGGSGSGETQYF. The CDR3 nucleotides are TGTGCCAGCAGCGTAGACGGCGGGAGTGGGAGTGGGGAGACCCAGTACTTC.

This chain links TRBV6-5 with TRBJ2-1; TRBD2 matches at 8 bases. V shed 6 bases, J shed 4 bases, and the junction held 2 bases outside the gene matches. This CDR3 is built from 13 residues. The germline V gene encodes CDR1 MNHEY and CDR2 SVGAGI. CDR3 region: CASRTSGYNEQFF. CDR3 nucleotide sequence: TGTGCCAGCAGAACTAGCGGATACAATGAGCAGTTCTTC.

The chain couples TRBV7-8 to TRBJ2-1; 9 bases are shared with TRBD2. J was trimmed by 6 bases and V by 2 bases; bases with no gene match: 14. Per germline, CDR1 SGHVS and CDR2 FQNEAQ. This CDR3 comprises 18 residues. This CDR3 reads CASSLWASGTPSGNEQFF. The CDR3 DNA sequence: TGTGCCAGCAGCTTATGGGCTAGCGGGACTCCTAGTGGCAATGAGCAGTTCTTC. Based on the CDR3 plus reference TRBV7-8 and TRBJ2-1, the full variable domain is GAGVSQSPRYKVAKRGQDVALRCDPISGHVSLFWYQQALGQGPEFLTYFQNEAQLDKSGLPSDRFFAERPEGSVSTLKIQRTQQEDSAVYLCASSLWASGTPSGNEQFFGPGTRLTVL.

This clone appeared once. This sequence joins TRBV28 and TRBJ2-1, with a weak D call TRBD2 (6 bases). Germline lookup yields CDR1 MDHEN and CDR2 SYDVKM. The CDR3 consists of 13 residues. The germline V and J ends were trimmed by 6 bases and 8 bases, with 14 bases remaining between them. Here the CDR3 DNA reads TGTGCCAGCAGGGAGGGAGTATCGCATGAGCAGTTCTTC. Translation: CASREGVSHEQFF.

The CDR3 region is CASSLAPATNYGYTF. The CDR3, as DNA: TGCGCCAGCAGCTTGGCACCCGCGACTAACTATGGCTACACCTTC. The V and J genes are TRBV5-1 and TRBJ1-2; D remains ambiguous. V lost 0 bases to trimming and J lost 0 bases, with 9 bases between them. This CDR3 has 15 residues. Germline V lookup: CDR1 SGHRS, CDR2 YFSETQ.

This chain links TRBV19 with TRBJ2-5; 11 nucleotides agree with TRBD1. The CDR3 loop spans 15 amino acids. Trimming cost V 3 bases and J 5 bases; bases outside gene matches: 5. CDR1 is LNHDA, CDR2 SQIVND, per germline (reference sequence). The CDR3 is CASSIGQGARETQYF. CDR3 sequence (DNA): TGTGCCAGTAGTATCGGACAGGGGGCGAGGGAGACCCAGTACTTC.

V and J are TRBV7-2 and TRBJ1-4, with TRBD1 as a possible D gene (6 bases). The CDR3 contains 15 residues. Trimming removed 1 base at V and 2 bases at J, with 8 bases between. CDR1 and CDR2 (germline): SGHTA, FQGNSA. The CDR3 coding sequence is TGTGCCAGCAGCTTAGGACAGGAGACTAATGAAAAACTGTTTTTT. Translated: CASSLGQETNEKLFF.

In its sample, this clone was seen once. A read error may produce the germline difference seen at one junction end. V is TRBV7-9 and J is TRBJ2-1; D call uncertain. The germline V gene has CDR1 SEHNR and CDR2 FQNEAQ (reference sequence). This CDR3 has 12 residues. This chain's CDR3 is CSSSSVNDEQFF. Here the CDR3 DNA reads TGTTCCAGCAGCTCAGTGAACGATGAGCAGTTCTTC.

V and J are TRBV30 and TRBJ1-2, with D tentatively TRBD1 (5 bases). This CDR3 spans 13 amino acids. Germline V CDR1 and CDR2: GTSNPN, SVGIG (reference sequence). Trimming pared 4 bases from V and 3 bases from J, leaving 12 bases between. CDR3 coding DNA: TGTGCCTGGATTCGGCGGGGCGACTATGGCTACACCTTC. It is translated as CAWIRRGDYGYTF.

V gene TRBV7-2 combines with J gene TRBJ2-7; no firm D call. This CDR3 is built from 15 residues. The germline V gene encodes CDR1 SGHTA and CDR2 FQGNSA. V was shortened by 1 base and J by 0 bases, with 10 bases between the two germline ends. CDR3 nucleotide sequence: TGTGCCAGCAGCTTAGACTATTATAGCTCCTACGAGCAGTACTTC. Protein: CASSLDYYSSYEQYF.

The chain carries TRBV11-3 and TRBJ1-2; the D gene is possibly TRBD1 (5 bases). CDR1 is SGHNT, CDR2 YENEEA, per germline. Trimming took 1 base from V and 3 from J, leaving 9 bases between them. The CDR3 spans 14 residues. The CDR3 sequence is CASSLGRGYYGYTF. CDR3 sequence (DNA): TGTGCCAGCAGCTTAGGGCGGGGGTACTATGGCTACACCTTC. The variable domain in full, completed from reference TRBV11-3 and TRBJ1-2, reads EAGVVQSPRYKIIEKKQPVAFWCNPISGHNTLYWYLQNLGQGPELLIRYENEEAVDDSQLPKDRFSAERLKGVDSTLKIQPAELGDSAVYLCASSLGRGYYGYTFGSGTRLTVV.

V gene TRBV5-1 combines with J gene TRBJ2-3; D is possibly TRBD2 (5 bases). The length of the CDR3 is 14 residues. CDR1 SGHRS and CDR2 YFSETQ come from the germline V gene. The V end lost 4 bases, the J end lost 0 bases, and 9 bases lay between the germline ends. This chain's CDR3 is CASSVPGSTDTQYF. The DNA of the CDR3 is TGCGCCAGCAGCGTACCGGGGAGCACAGATACGCAGTATTTT.

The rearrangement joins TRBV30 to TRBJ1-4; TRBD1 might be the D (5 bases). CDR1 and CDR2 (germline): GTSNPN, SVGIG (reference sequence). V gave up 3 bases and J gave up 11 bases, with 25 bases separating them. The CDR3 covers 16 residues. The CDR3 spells CAWSAGVQGGSGKLFF. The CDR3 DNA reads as TGTGCCTGGAGCGCTGGTGTTCAGGGCGGGAGTGGGAAACTGTTTTTT.

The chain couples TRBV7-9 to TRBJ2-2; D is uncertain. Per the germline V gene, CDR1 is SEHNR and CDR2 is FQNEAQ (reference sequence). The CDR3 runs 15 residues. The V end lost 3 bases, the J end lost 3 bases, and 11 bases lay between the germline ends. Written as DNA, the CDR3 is TGTGCCAGCAGCTTCCGCCTCCTAGACACCGGGGAGCTGTTTTTT. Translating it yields CASSFRLLDTGELFF.

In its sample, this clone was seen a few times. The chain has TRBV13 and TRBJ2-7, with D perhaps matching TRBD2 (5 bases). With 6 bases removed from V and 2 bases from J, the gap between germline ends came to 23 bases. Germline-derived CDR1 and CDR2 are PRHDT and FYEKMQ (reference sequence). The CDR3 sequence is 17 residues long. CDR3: CASRYWRGNDYAYEQYF. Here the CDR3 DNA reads TGTGCCAGCAGATACTGGAGAGGGAACGACTACGCCTACGAGCAGTACTTC. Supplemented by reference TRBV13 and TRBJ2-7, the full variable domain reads AAGVIQSPRHLIKEKRETATLKCYPIPRHDTVYWYQQGPGQDPQFLISFYEKMQSDKGSIPDRFSAQQFSDYHSELNMSSLELGDSALYFCASRYWRGNDYAYEQYFGPGTRLTVT.

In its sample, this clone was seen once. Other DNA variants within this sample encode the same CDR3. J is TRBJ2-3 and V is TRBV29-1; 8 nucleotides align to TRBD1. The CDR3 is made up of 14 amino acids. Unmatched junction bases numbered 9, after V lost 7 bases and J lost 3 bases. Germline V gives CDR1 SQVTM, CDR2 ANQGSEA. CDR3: CSATGQGGTDTQYF. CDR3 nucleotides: TGCAGCGCTACTGGACAGGGAGGAACAGATACGCAGTATTTT.

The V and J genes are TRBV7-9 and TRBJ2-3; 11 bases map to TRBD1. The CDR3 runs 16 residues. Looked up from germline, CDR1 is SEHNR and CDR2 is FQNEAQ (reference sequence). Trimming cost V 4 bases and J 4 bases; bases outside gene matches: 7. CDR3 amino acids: CASSSGDRGYSDTQYF. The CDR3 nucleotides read TGTGCCAGCAGCTCAGGGGACAGGGGGTATTCAGATACGCAGTATTTT.

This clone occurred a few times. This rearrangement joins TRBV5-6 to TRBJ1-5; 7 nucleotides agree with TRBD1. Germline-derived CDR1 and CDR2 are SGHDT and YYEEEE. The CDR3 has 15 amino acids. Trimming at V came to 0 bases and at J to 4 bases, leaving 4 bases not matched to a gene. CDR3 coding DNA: TGTGCCAGCAGCTTGGCAGCGACAGGGAATCAGCCCCAGCATTTT. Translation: CASSLAATGNQPQHF.

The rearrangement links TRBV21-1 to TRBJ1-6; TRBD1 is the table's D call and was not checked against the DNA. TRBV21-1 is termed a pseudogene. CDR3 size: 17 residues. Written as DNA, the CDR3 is TGTGCCAGCAGCAAAGTCCAGGGACAGAGGAAAGATTCACCCCTCCACTTT. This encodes CASSKVQGQRKDSPLHF.

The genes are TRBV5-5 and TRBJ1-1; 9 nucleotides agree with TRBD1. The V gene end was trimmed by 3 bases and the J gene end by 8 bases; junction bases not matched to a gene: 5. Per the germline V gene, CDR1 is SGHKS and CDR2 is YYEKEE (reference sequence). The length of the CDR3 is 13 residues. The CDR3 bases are TGTGCCAGCAGCTATACCGGGACAGGGGAAGCTTTCTTT. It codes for CASSYTGTGEAFF.

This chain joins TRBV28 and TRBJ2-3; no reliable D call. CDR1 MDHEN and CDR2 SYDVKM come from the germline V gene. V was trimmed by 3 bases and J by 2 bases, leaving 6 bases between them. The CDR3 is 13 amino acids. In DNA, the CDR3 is TGTGCCAGCAGTTTCAAGCACACAGATACGCAGTATTTT. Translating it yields CASSFKHTDTQYF.

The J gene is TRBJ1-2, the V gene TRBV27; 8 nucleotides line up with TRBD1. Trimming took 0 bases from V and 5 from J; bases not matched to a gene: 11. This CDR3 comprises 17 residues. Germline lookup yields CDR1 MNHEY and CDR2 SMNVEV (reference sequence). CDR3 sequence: CASSLSGTGSLSYGYTF. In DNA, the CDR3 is TGTGCCAGCAGTTTATCCGGGACAGGATCACTTTCGTATGGCTACACCTTC.